Below are 21 T cell receptor beta chains sequenced from a single sample in a study of metastatic and nonmetastatic thyroid tumors. No treatment of any kind had been given to any patient before thyroid surgery. With MiXCR, TCRdb called clones anew from the PCR reads. There are more than 25,000 clones in the sample; 7% to 9% occur only once, and 40% to 50% lies in the top ten. Sequences were obtained from blood. These receptors originate from a female donor with papillary thyroid cancer or a benign thyroid nodule (not recorded which). Some clones in this sample may be carry-over from other donors' samples.

This clone was observed once. A single base separates this from a much larger clone, so it may be a read error. Because it lacks the conserved phenylalanine or tryptophan at the end, this CDR3 is likely a read error. This CDR3 is also generated by other DNA sequences in the sample. This rearrangement joins TRBV19 to TRBJ1-6, with D perhaps TRBD1 (6 bases). V gave up 6 bases and J gave up 14 bases, with 23 bases separating them. Germline V CDR1 and CDR2: LNHDA, SQIVND (reference sequence). The length of the CDR3 is 15 residues. The CDR3 nucleotides read TGTGCCAGTAGGGGACCGGGGCAGGGGACCCTATCCCTCCACCTT. Translating it yields CASRGPGQGTLSLHL.

This clone was recorded at least ten times. The chain is built from TRBV4-1 and TRBJ1-6; D unclear. With 3 bases removed from V and 6 bases from J, the gap between germline ends came to 15 bases. The CDR3 has 16 amino acids. The germline CDR1 and CDR2 sequences are MGHRA and YSYEKL. CDR3 in DNA: TGCGCCAGCAGCCAGCCTACCTCGGGCCTTAATTCACCCCTCCACTTT. Translated, it gives CASSQPTSGLNSPLHF.

At least ten counts were recorded for this clone. The J gene is TRBJ2-1, the V gene TRBV24-1; D may be TRBD1 (6 bases). V lost 1 base, J lost 9 bases, and 24 bases lay in between. Germline CDR1 and CDR2: KGHDR and SFDVKD. The CDR3 covers 18 residues. The CDR3 region is CATSDFGTRSSLWGEQFF. The DNA of the CDR3 is TGTGCCACCAGTGATTTTGGGACACGTTCTAGCCTTTGGGGTGAGCAGTTCTTC.

Concerning this clone: With a much larger clone just one base away, this may be a read error. The chain couples TRBV6-1 to TRBJ2-1; 10 bases agree with TRBD1. The germline CDR1 and CDR2 sequences are MNHNS and SASEGT. CDR3 size: 14 residues. The CDR3 region is CASSRTGGYNDQFF. Written as DNA, the CDR3 is TGTGCCAGCAGTCGGACAGGGGGTTACAATGATCAGTTCTTC.

The chain is built from TRBV2 and TRBJ2-7; D is unclear. Trimming pared 4 bases from V and 6 bases from J, leaving 7 bases between. Germline V CDR1 and CDR2: SNHLY, FYNNEI. This CDR3 is 11 amino acids long. The CDR3 region is CASSVASEQYF. In DNA, the CDR3 is TGTGCCAGCAGTGTGGCTTCCGAGCAGTACTTC. Full variable domain (remainder filled in from reference TRBV2 and TRBJ2-7): EPEVTQTPSHQVTQMGQEVILRCVPISNHLYFYWYRQILGQKVEFLVSFYNNEISEKSEIFDDQFSVERPDGSNFTLKIRSTKLEDSAMYFCASSVASEQYFGPGTRLTVT.

This clone was counted ten times or more. V and J are TRBV24-1 and TRBJ1-5, with D unclear. This CDR3 has 12 residues. CDR1 is KGHDR, CDR2 SFDVKD, per germline. Trimming cost V 2 bases and J 6 bases, with 4 bases left between them. CDR3 in amino acids: CATSDSGQPQHF. The CDR3 bases are TGTGCCACCAGTGATTCAGGTCAGCCCCAGCATTTT.

This clone was detected many times. The chain combines TRBV29-1 with TRBJ2-1; D is undetermined. Germline loops: CDR1 SQVTM, CDR2 ANQGSEA. Trimming removed 3 bases from V and 0 bases from J, with 12 bases in between. The CDR3 is made up of 15 amino acids. CDR3 in amino acids: CSVEGGGSSYNEQFF. For the CDR3, the DNA is TGCAGCGTTGAGGGTGGCGGCAGCTCCTACAATGAGCAGTTCTTC.

This clone was detected many times. The chain employs TRBV6-1 and TRBJ2-5; no definite D call. Trimming shortened V by 2 bases and J by 2 bases, and 15 bases separated the two germline ends. Looked up from germline, CDR1 is MNHNS and CDR2 is SASEGT. The CDR3 length is 16 residues. CDR3 DNA: TGTGCCAGCAGTGAATATCATCTGGCAGCTCAAGAGACCCAGTACTTC. Amino acid sequence: CASSEYHLAAQETQYF.

This clone has a count of ten or more. The sample holds other DNA sequences that translate to the same CDR3. The chain combines TRBV30 with TRBJ2-7; D unclear. CDR1 is GTSNPN, CDR2 SVGIG, per germline (reference sequence). Trimming stripped 2 bases from V and 3 bases from J, with 5 bases between. CDR3 length: 11 residues. CDR3 amino acids: CAWSPGYEQYF. As DNA, the CDR3 is TGTGCCTGGAGTCCCGGCTACGAGCAGTACTTC.

Only a few counts were recorded for this clone. V gene TRBV3-1 combines with J gene TRBJ1-1; D perhaps matches TRBD1 (5 bases). The CDR3 loop spans 17 amino acids. V was shortened by 1 base and J by 0 bases, with 15 bases between the two germline ends. CDR1 is LGHDT and CDR2 is YNNKEL in the germline V gene (reference sequence). CDR3 DNA: TGTGCCAGCAGCCAAGCTAGGGGCTTTTGGGTGAACACTGAAGCTTTCTTT. The encoded protein is CASSQARGFWVNTEAFF.

The chain links TRBV3-1 to TRBJ2-3; D possibly corresponds to TRBD2 (6 bases). Germline assignment: CDR1 LGHDT and CDR2 YNNKEL (reference sequence). The CDR3 length is 16 residues. V gave up 1 base and J gave up 1 base, with 12 bases separating them. CDR3 amino acids: CASSQGLSSGTDTQYF. CDR3 DNA sequence: TGTGCCAGCAGCCAAGGTTTGTCTAGCGGCACAGATACGCAGTATTTT.

This clone was seen repeatedly, ten times or more. The CDR3 region has the DNA TGCGCCAGCAGCCAAGTGGGGGTATTTGCAACTAATGAAAAACTGTTTTTT. This encodes CASSQVGVFATNEKLFF. This chain links TRBV4-1 with TRBJ1-4; D is perhaps TRBD1 (5 bases). Germline V gives CDR1 MGHRA, CDR2 YSYEKL. The CDR3 totals 17 residues. V was pared by 1 base and J by 0 bases, with 12 bases between.

In this sample, this clone turned up many times. The CDR3 bases are TGTGCCAGCAGCCCGCCGGGACTGATAGGAGAGACCCAGTACTTC. This gives the protein CASSPPGLIGETQYF. V is TRBV3-1 and J is TRBJ2-5, with a possible D match to TRBD2 (6 bases). The CDR3 runs to 15 residues. The germline V and J ends were trimmed by 4 bases and 4 bases, with 16 bases remaining between them. Per germline, CDR1 LGHDT and CDR2 YNNKEL (reference sequence).

This clone was detected ten times or more. V is TRBV6-2 or TRBV6-3 and J is TRBJ1-1, with D tentatively TRBD1 (6 bases). V gave up 0 bases and J gave up 5 bases, with 10 bases separating them. The CDR3 extends over 14 amino acids. The V gene's germline CDR1 is MNHEY and CDR2 SVGEGT. Here the CDR3 reads CASSYSQGKTEAFF. The DNA for the CDR3 is TGTGCCAGCAGTTACTCACAGGGTAAGACTGAAGCTTTCTTT.

This clone occurred many times. J is TRBJ2-5 and V is TRBV6-1; TRBD1 agrees at 8 bases. The CDR3 length is 15 residues. The V gene end was trimmed by 1 base and the J gene end by 4 bases; junction bases not matched to a gene: 5. Germline CDR1 reads MNHNS; CDR2 reads SASEGT. The CDR3: CASSEVPGGLETQYF. CDR3 sequence (DNA): TGTGCCAGCAGTGAAGTCCCAGGGGGCTTAGAGACCCAGTACTTC.

This clone occurred many times. The chain joins TRBV4-1 to TRBJ1-4; D unclear. The CDR3 is 16 residues long. The germline gives CDR1 MGHRA, CDR2 YSYEKL. Trimming cost V 0 bases and J 0 bases, with 8 bases left between them. CDR3 protein: CASSQDNGATNEKLFF. In DNA, the CDR3 is TGCGCCAGCAGCCAAGATAATGGTGCAACTAATGAAAAACTGTTTTTT.

This clone has ten or more counts. The genes are TRBV6-5 and TRBJ1-2, with a weak D call TRBD1 (5 bases). Germline-derived CDR1 and CDR2 are MNHEY and SVGAGI. The CDR3 runs 15 residues. The V end lost 0 bases, the J end lost 2 bases, and 10 bases lay between the germline ends. CDR3 region: CASSYSGTGNYGYTF. As DNA, the CDR3 is TGTGCCAGCAGTTACTCTGGGACGGGAAACTATGGCTACACCTTC.

The table lists this clone with many counts. The gene calls are TRBV2 and TRBJ1-2; weak D call: TRBD1 (5 bases). This CDR3 has 14 amino acids. CDR1 and CDR2 from the germline V gene are SNHLY and FYNNEI. Between the trimmed V and J ends, which lost 1 base and 5 bases, there was a span of 11 bases. In DNA, the CDR3 is TGTGCCAGCAGTGAAGACCTAGACAGTTATGGCTACACCTTC. Protein: CASSEDLDSYGYTF.

This clone was counted many times. The chain combines TRBV24-1 with TRBJ2-2; a weak D match, TRBD2 (7 bases). Germline CDR1 KGHDR, CDR2 SFDVKD. The CDR3 has 17 amino acids. Trimming pared 4 bases from V and 3 bases from J, leaving 17 bases between. CDR3 sequence (DNA): TGTGCCACCAGTGACCAAGGACTAGGGGGACACACCGGGGAGCTGTTTTTT. Encoded protein: CATSDQGLGGHTGELFF.

This clone was seen at least ten times. Different DNA sequences within this sample yield the same CDR3. The V gene is TRBV12-3 or TRBV12-4, the J gene TRBJ2-4; TRBD1 agrees at 7 bases. V trimming: 6 bases; J trimming: 6 bases; junction bases outside the gene matches: 8. The CDR3 covers 14 residues. The CDR3 DNA reads as TGTGCCAGCAGCCCGGACAGGAACAGAAACATTCAGTACTTC. This gives the protein CASSPDRNRNIQYF.

This clone was counted at least ten times. The chain uses TRBV6-1 and TRBJ1-2; a weak D match, TRBD1 (6 bases). The CDR3 loop spans 14 amino acids. Deletions cut 5 bases from V and 1 base from J, with 11 bases between. Germline CDR1 and CDR2: MNHNS and SASEGT. The CDR3 sequence is CASSPGQRNYGYTF. The CDR3 nucleotides read TGTGCCAGCAGTCCCGGACAGCGTAACTATGGCTACACCTTC.